The 26 T cell receptor beta chains reported below all come from one sample, sequenced in a study of vaccination and CD4 T cells after COVID-19. The antigens these receptors bind are not known. CD4+ T cells that had been cultured provided DNA sequenced with the Oncomine TCR Beta short-read assay. TCRdb itself ran the PCR reads through MiXCR, one entry per CDR3 protein. The sample contains fewer than 15,000 distinct CDR3 sequences, 45% to 70% of which appear only once. Treatment described: approximately 9-day PBMC culture with coronavirus spike peptide pools or control peptides (ViraFEST assay). Sequenced sample: CD4+ T cells from blood, cultured in vitro. All receptors come from a human donor who had recovered from COVID-19.

The rearrangement joins TRBV20-1 to TRBJ1-5; D is undetermined. With 6 bases removed from V and 7 bases from J, the gap between germline ends came to 16 bases. This CDR3 is 13 amino acids long. Germline V gene lookup returns CDR1 DFQATT and CDR2 SNEGSKA (reference sequence). CDR3 in amino acids: CSAISQSGQPQHF. The CDR3 DNA sequence: TGCAGTGCCATCTCGCAGTCGGGGCAGCCCCAGCATTTT.

Only a few counts were recorded for this clonotype. The chain couples TRBV7-9 to TRBJ1-1; 12 positions agree with TRBD1. The trim removed 7 bases at V and 6 bases at J, leaving 12 bases unmatched. CDR1 and CDR2 (germline): SEHNR, FQNEAQ (reference sequence). The CDR3 loop spans 16 amino acids. CDR3 nucleotide sequence: TGTGCCAGCAACCGATGGGGACAGGGGGCCCAGGCTGAAGCTTTCTTT. Protein sequence: CASNRWGQGAQAEAFF.

The chain employs TRBV28 and TRBJ2-3; D unclear. Germline loops: CDR1 MDHEN, CDR2 SYDVKM. V was pared by 5 bases and J by 1 base, with 16 bases between. The CDR3 totals 16 residues. The CDR3 spells CASSPNGRRRTDTQYF. The CDR3 DNA reads as TGTGCCAGCAGTCCCAACGGGCGGCGACGCACAGATACGCAGTATTTT.

The chain carries TRBV10-3 and TRBJ1-6, with D unresolved. Germline V gene sequence: CDR1 ENHRY, CDR2 SYGVKD. The CDR3 covers 13 residues. Trimming shortened V by 10 bases and J by 9 bases, and 16 bases separated the two germline ends. The CDR3 region is CATETSASSPLHF. The CDR3 nucleotides read TGTGCCACCGAGACATCGGCCAGTTCACCCCTCCACTTT.

The chain has TRBV20-1 and TRBJ1-6; D may be TRBD1 (6 bases). Trimming stripped 0 bases from V and 11 bases from J, with 17 bases between. The CDR3 consists of 15 residues. Germline V gene sequence: CDR1 DFQATT, CDR2 SNEGSKA (reference sequence). This chain's CDR3 is CSARDPQGPSAPLHF. In DNA form, the CDR3 reads TGCAGTGCTAGAGATCCACAGGGCCCCTCTGCACCCCTCCACTTT.

This clonotype has more than one count but fewer than ten. This sequence joins TRBV15 and TRBJ2-2; TRBD1 is a possible D gene (5 bases). The length of the CDR3 is 16 residues. V lost 1 base and J 6 bases, leaving 15 bases between the germline ends. Looked up from germline, CDR1 is LNHNV and CDR2 is YYDKDF (reference sequence). CDR3 sequence: CATSRGWGPKAGELFF. The CDR3 DNA reads as TGTGCCACCAGCAGAGGGTGGGGCCCCAAGGCCGGGGAGCTGTTTTTT.

This chain links TRBV19 with TRBJ2-2; weak D call: TRBD1 (6 bases). The CDR3 runs to 12 residues. The germline CDR1 and CDR2 sequences are LNHDA and SQIVND (reference sequence). V lost 6 bases and J lost 7, with 9 bases in between. CDR3 DNA: TGTGCCAGTAGGAACAGGGTCGGGGAGCTGTTTTTT. Its translation: CASRNRVGELFF. Combining the CDR3 with reference TRBV19 and TRBJ2-2 gives the whole variable domain DGGITQSPKYLFRKEGQNVTLSCEQNLNHDAMYWYRQDPGQGLRLIYYSQIVNDFQKGDIAEGYSVSREKKESFPLTVTSAQKNPTAFYLCASRNRVGELFFGEGSRLTVL.

V gene TRBV7-3 combines with J gene TRBJ2-1; a possible D gene is TRBD2 (5 bases). The V end lost 5 bases, the J end lost 4 bases, and 15 bases lay between the germline ends. CDR1 is SGHTA and CDR2 is FQGTGA in the germline V gene. The CDR3 runs 15 residues. The CDR3 nucleotides read TGTGCCAGCAGCAAACGGGATGCGGTTTACAATGAGCAGTTCTTC. It is translated as CASSKRDAVYNEQFF.

Judged by abundance, this clonotype is medium-sized. This rearrangement joins TRBV19 to TRBJ1-5, with D maybe TRBD1 (5 bases). This CDR3 has 15 residues. Germline CDR1 is LNHDA and CDR2 is SQIVND (reference sequence). Trimming shortened V by 7 bases and J by 5 bases, and 18 bases separated the two germline ends. This CDR3 is CASTLADSRYQPQHF. CDR3 nucleotide sequence: TGTGCCAGTACTCTAGCCGACAGCCGATATCAGCCCCAGCATTTT.

The chain has TRBV5-4 and TRBJ2-2; TRBD2 matches 11 bases. CDR1 is SGHNT, CDR2 YYREEE, per germline (reference sequence). This CDR3 has 16 residues. J lost 1 base, V lost 2 bases, and 1 base had no gene match. The CDR3: CASSFGLAGNTGELFF. In DNA form, the CDR3 reads TGTGCCAGCAGCTTCGGACTAGCGGGGAACACCGGGGAGCTGTTTTTT.

The rearrangement joins TRBV5-3 to TRBJ2-1; 7 bases match TRBD1. TRBV5-3 is sorted into the ORF group, with uncertain function. The CDR3 spans 19 residues. Germline trimming cut 1 base from V and 8 bases from J; bases unmatched to any gene: 21. CDR3 nucleotides: TGTGCCAGAAGCTTGTACCAAAGCGTTTCGGCAGGGGGTAAGGATGAGCAGTTCTTC. This translates into CARSLYQSVSAGGKDEQFF.

This clonotype was recorded a few times. The chain joins TRBV12-3 or TRBV12-4 to TRBJ2-1; weak D call: TRBD1 (5 bases). Trimming took off 5 bases at V and 7 bases at J, with 15 bases between the two ends. This CDR3 region has 14 residues. CDR3 protein: CASSMQGGVNEQFF. Here the CDR3 DNA reads TGTGCCAGCAGTATGCAGGGTGGAGTGAATGAGCAGTTCTTC.

This clonotype was seen just once. The chain uses TRBV6-5 and TRBJ2-2; TRBD1 matches 10 bases. The CDR3 has 16 residues. J was trimmed by 6 bases and V by 4 bases; bases with no gene match: 8. Germline lookup yields CDR1 MNHEY and CDR2 SVGAGI. The CDR3 nucleotides are TGTGCCAGCAGTTTAGGTGACAGGGGGCCGGCCGGGGAGCTGTTTTTT. It specifies CASSLGDRGPAGELFF.

The chain is built from TRBV7-7 and TRBJ2-7, with 13 bases that match TRBD2. Germline V gene sequence: CDR1 SSHAT, CDR2 FNYEAQ (reference sequence). V dropped 5 bases and J dropped 5; count of bases not matched to a gene: 6. CDR3 length equals 15 residues. CDR3 in amino acids: CASSPGTSGINEQYF. In DNA form, the CDR3 reads TGTGCCAGCAGCCCCGGGACTAGCGGGATCAACGAGCAGTACTTC.

J is TRBJ1-3 and V is TRBV2; D ambiguous. This CDR3 comprises 16 residues. Trimming pared 5 bases from V and 0 bases from J, leaving 14 bases between. Germline CDR1 SNHLY, CDR2 FYNNEI. CDR3 loop: CASSRFDGSSGNTIYF. CDR3 bases: TGTGCCAGCAGTAGGTTCGACGGGAGCTCTGGAAACACCATATATTTT.

The chain joins TRBV20-1 to TRBJ1-6; D not resolved. With 0 bases removed from V and 6 bases from J, the gap between germline ends came to 15 bases. Germline CDR1 reads DFQATT; CDR2 reads SNEGSKA (reference sequence). The CDR3 loop spans 16 amino acids. This chain's CDR3 is CSARDRKGGGNSPLHF. The CDR3 coding sequence is TGCAGTGCTAGAGATCGAAAAGGTGGAGGTAATTCACCCCTCCACTTT.

This chain links TRBV15 with TRBJ2-2; D call uncertain. CDR1 is LNHNV, CDR2 YYDKDF, per germline (reference sequence). The CDR3 is 12 amino acids. Between the trimmed V and J ends, which lost 0 bases and 7 bases, there was a span of 3 bases. As DNA, the CDR3 is TGTGCCACCAGCAGAGAGGTCGGGGAGCTGTTTTTT. It encodes CATSREVGELFF.

The chain uses TRBV30 and TRBJ2-2; 7 nucleotides agree with TRBD2. The CDR3 runs to 14 residues. V was clipped by 3 bases and J by 7 bases; unmatched bases: 8. The germline V gene encodes CDR1 GTSNPN and CDR2 SVGIG (reference sequence). CDR3 region: CAWRPSGEGGELFF. CDR3 bases: TGTGCCTGGAGACCTTCGGGGGAGGGCGGGGAGCTGTTTTTT.

This clonotype was counted a single time. The CDR3 spells CASSWDSLSYEQYF. The CDR3 DNA sequence: TGTGCCAGCTCGTGGGACAGCCTTTCCTACGAGCAGTACTTC. V and J are TRBV18 and TRBJ2-7; TRBD1 matches at 7 bases. CDR1 is KGHSH, CDR2 LQKENI, per germline. The CDR3 is 14 amino acids. The trim removed 6 bases at V and 1 base at J, leaving 6 bases unmatched.

CDR3 DNA sequence: TGCGCCAGCAGGGAGGAGGCGGGAGGCACCGGGGAGCTGTTTTTT. Translation: CASREEAGGTGELFF. J is TRBJ2-2 and V is TRBV5-1, with 8 nucleotides matching TRBD2. Germline V lookup: CDR1 SGHRS, CDR2 YFSETQ. The V and J ends lost 5 bases and 4 bases, in that order; junction bases with no gene match: 7. This CDR3 is built from 15 residues.

Only a few counts were recorded for this clonotype. This chain uses TRBV27 with TRBJ1-2; D might be TRBD1 (6 bases). CDR3 length equals 15 residues. Trimming left V 1 base short and J 5 bases short, with 14 bases between. The germline V gene has CDR1 MNHEY and CDR2 SMNVEV (reference sequence). CDR3 DNA: TGTGCCAGCAGTTTATGGGGGGCCCAGACTTATGGCTACACCTTC. Translating it yields CASSLWGAQTYGYTF.

This clonotype was seen only a few times. The chain recombines TRBV27 with TRBJ1-1; TRBD1 aligns across 8 bases. Germline-derived CDR1 and CDR2 are MNHEY and SMNVEV (reference sequence). With 6 bases clipped from V and 3 bases from J, the junction kept 6 bases outside the gene matches. The CDR3 has 14 amino acids. CDR3 region: CASRPMTGDTEAFF. The CDR3, as DNA: TGTGCCAGCAGGCCGATGACAGGGGACACTGAAGCTTTCTTT.

The table lists this clonotype with a few counts. The chain combines TRBV20-1 with TRBJ1-5, with TRBD1 as a possible D gene (5 bases). The CDR3 is 12 amino acids. V lost 5 bases, J lost 9 bases, and 14 bases lay in between. Germline V gives CDR1 DFQATT, CDR2 SNEGSKA (reference sequence). CDR3 nucleotides: TGCAGTGCTGAAGACAGCCCGGGGCCCCAGCATTTT. Protein: CSAEDSPGPQHF.

The J gene is TRBJ2-5, the V gene TRBV6-2 or TRBV6-3; 7 nucleotides match TRBD1. J lost 5 bases, V lost 6 bases, and 6 bases had no gene match. This CDR3 has 13 residues. The germline gives CDR1 MNHEY, CDR2 SVGEGT. CDR3 sequence (DNA): TGTGCCAGCAGGAGAGGGACAGCGGAGACCCAGTACTTC. Amino acids: CASRRGTAETQYF.

V usage is TRBV7-2 and J usage is TRBJ2-1; no firm D call. This CDR3 is built from 16 residues. The V gene's germline CDR1 is SGHTA and CDR2 FQGNSA. Trimming stripped 2 bases from V and 0 bases from J, with 11 bases between. The CDR3 sequence: CASSLFAPGSYNEQFF. CDR3 DNA: TGTGCCAGCAGCTTATTTGCTCCTGGCTCCTACAATGAGCAGTTCTTC.

The chain joins TRBV20-1 to TRBJ2-2; D is undetermined. This CDR3 region has 13 residues. Between the trimmed V and J ends, which lost 3 bases and 1 base, there was a span of 6 bases. Germline CDR1 and CDR2: DFQATT and SNEGSKA (reference sequence). Here the CDR3 reads CSARLQNTGELFF. CDR3 sequence (DNA): TGCAGTGCTAGGCTACAGAACACCGGGGAGCTGTTTTTT.